This TCR beta chain was found in a study of a mutant IDH1 vaccine in newly diagnosed glioma listed by TCRdb under 2021. About the investigation overall: Patients received eight vaccinations in weeks 1, 3, 5, 7, 11, 15, 19 and 23, corresponding to visits V03 through V10. Vaccination started 4-6 weeks after radiotherapy alone, or was given together with temozolomide cycles in the groups whose treatment included chemotherapy. Peripheral blood was collected at six visits: V03 (baseline), V05, V07, V10, V12 and V13. Prior to enrollment, standard therapy consisting of radiotherapy alone, temozolomide alone, or radiochemotherapy with temozolomide had been administered to patients, with the combination being received by most patients. The approximately 29 treated patients were approximately 62% male and around 40% female, with a mean age of approximately 40 years. For exploratory analyses, 25 treated patients had longitudinal TCRB deep sequencing done wherever samples were available.

This clone occurred a few times. The antigen this receptor binds is unknown. The record has no base qualities; no much larger clone is one base away. Preparation of the library involved the immunoSEQ multiplex PCR assay. Following the manufacturer's protocol, the hsTCRB Kit was used to amplify rearranged TCR beta chain sequences. An Illumina MiSeq was used to sequence the TCRB libraries. Per the original workflow: Demultiplexing, trimming and gene mapping were performed with the kit vendor's proprietary platform. This is the immuneACCESS table as TCRdb keeps it, with only in-frame sequences that have V and J called. A part of the clones is gone; compared with another copy, unresolved V genes explain less than half, and the rest is unexplained. V and J calls plus clone size are reproduced from that table; the DNA served to infer D and trimming. For this sample the table gives about 30,000 clones, of which around 80% were detected only once. Around 8% of the sample is held by the ten biggest clonotypes.

CDR3 length: 13 amino acids, cysteine to phenylalanine. Of all the DNA, just the CDR3 is kept, 39 bases in frame from base 1. Trimming removed 4 bases from V and 7 bases from J; the gene matches leave 4 bases unexplained. The germline V gene (reference sequence) gives CDR1 as LNHDA and CDR2 as SQIVND. Broad study findings and their caveats: Vaccine-induced immune responses across multiple MHC alleles were detected in 85% to 95% of patients. The authors noted that analyses of patient blood samples could not be reproduced because of sample limitations. Pseudoprogression appeared unrelated to alterations in the top peripheral T cell clonotypes detected by TCRB sequencing. PBMC samples for TCRB deep sequencing were selected based on availability.

Sample time point, as interpreted from the label and publication: week 23, last vaccination. A 20-mer mutant IDH1 peptide at 300 micrograms in Montanide made up each vaccine dose, which was injected subcutaneously together with topical imiquimod. All donors had newly diagnosed IDH1-mutant astrocytomas of WHO grade 3 or 4 that showed loss of nuclear ATRX. The samples were drawn from NOA16, a multicentre, single-arm, open-label phase I trial in Germany that tested a mutant IDH1 peptide vaccine in humans for the first time. Genomic DNA for TCRB sequencing was extracted from EDTA blood using the DNeasy Blood and Tissue Kit.

This clonotype was obtained from a woman aged 18-35 years with glioma. The sequence is built from TRBV19 and TRBJ1-1, with TRBD1 matching 9 junction bases. Sequenced here: PBMCs, sampled from a glioma patient whose treatment included an IDH1 peptide vaccine. The CDR3 region reads CASSTTGGIEAFF. The nucleotide sequence reads TGTGCCAGTAGTACTACAGGGGGCATTGAAGCTTTCTTT.